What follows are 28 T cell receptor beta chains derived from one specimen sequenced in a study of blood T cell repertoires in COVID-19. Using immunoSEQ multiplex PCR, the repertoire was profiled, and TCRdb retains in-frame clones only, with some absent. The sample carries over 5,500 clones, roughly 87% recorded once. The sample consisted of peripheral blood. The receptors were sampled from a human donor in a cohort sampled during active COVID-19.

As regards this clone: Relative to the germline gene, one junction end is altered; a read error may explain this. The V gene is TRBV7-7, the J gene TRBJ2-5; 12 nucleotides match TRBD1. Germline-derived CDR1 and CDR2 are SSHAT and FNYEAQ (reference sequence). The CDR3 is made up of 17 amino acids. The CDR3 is CASSATRDRGPEATQYF. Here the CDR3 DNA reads TGTGCTAGCAGCGCAACCCGGGACAGGGGGCCCGAGGCGACCCAGTACTTC.

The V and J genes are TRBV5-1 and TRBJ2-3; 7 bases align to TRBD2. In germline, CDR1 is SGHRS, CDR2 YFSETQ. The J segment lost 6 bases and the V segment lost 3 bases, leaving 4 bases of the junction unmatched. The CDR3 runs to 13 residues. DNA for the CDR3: TGCGCCAGCAGCTCCACCGGGGGGGATACGCAGTATTTT. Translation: CASSSTGGDTQYF.

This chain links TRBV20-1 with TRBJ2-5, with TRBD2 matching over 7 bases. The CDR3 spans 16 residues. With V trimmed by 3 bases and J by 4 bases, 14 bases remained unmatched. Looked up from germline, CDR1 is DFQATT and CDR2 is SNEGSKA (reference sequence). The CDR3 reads CSASRTGGGKRETQYF. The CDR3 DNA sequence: TGCAGTGCTAGTAGGACTGGCGGGGGAAAAAGAGAGACCCAGTACTTC.

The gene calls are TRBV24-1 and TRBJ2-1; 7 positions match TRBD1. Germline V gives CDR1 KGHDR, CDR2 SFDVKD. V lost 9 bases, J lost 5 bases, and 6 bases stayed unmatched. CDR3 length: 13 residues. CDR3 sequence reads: CATSGQAHNEQFF. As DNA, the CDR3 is TGTGCCACCTCAGGACAGGCCCACAATGAGCAGTTCTTC.

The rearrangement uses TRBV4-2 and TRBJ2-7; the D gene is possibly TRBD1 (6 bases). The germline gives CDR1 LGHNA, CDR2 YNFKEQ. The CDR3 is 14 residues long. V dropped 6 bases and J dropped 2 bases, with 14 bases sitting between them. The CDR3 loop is CASSNQGFPYEQYF. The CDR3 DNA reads TGTGCCAGCAGTAACCAGGGGTTCCCCTACGAGCAGTACTTC.

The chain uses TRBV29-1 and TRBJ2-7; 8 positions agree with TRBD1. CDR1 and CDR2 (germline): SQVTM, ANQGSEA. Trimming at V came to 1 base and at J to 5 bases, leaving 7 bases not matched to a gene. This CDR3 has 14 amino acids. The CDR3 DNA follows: TGCAGCGTTGAAGGCGGCAGGGGGCGGCACGAGCAGTACTTC. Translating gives CSVEGGRGRHEQYF.

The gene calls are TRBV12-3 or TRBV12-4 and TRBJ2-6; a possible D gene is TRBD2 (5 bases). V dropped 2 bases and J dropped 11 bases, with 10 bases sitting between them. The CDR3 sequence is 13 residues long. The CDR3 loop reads CASSLYVRDVLTF. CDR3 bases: TGTGCCAGCAGTTTATATGTGAGGGACGTCCTGACTTTC.

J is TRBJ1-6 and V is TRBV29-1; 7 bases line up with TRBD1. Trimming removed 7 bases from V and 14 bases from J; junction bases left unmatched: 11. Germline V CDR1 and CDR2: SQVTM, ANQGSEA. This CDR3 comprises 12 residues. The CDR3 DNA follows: TGCAGCGCTGTAACAGGGGCCGGGACCCTCCACTTT. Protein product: CSAVTGAGTLHF.

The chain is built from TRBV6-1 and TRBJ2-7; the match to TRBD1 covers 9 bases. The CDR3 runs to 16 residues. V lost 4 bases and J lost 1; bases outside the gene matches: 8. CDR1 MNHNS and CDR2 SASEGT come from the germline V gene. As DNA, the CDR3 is TGTGCCAGCAGTGTTATTCCGGGACAGGGATCCTACGAGCAGTACTTC. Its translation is CASSVIPGQGSYEQYF.

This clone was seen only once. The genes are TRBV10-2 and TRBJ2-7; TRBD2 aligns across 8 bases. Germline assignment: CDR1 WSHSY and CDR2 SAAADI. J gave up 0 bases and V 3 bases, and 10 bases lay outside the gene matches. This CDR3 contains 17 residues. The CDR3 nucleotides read TGCGCCAGCAGTGACCCGGCGGGGGGCGATATCTCCTACGAGCAGTACTTC. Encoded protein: CASSDPAGGDISYEQYF.

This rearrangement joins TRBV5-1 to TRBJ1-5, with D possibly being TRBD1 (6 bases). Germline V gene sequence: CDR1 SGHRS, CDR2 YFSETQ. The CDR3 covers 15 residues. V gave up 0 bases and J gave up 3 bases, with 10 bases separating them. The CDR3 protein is CASSLDGQNNQPQHF. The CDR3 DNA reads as TGCGCCAGCAGCTTGGACGGACAGAACAATCAGCCCCAGCATTTT.

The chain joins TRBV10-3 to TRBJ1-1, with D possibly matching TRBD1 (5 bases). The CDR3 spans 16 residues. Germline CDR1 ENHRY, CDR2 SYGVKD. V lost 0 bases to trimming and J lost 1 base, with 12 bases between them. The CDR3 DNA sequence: TGTGCCATCAGTGAGTCGTTACGGACACAGAACACTGAAGCTTTCTTT. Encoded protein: CAISESLRTQNTEAFF.

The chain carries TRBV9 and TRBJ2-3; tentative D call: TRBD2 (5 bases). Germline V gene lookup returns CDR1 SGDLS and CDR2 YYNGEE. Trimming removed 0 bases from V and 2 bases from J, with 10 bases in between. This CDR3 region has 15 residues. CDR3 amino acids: CASSVDPAATDTQYF. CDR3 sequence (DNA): TGTGCCAGCAGCGTAGATCCAGCGGCCACAGATACGCAGTATTTT.

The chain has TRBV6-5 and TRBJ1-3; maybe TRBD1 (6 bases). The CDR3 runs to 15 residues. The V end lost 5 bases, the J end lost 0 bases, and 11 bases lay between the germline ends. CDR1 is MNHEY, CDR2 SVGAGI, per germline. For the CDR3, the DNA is TGTGCCAGCAGTAAGAGGACAGACTCTGGAAACACCATATATTTT. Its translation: CASSKRTDSGNTIYF.

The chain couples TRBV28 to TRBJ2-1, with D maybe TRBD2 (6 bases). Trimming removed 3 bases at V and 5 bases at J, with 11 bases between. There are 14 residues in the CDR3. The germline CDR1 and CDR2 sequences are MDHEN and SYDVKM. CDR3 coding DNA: TGTGCCAGCAGTTTTGAGGGAGGAAACAATGAGCAGTTCTTC. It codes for CASSFEGGNNEQFF.

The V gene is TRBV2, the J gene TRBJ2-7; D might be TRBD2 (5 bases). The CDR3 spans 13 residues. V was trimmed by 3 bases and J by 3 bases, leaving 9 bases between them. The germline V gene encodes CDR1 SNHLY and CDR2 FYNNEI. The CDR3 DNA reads TGTGCCAGCAGTGACGGGGTAGTCTACGAGCAGTACTTC. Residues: CASSDGVVYEQYF.

The CDR3 coding sequence is TGTGCCAGCAGATCTACAGGGGTAGGTCAGCCCCAGCATTTT. This gives the protein CASRSTGVGQPQHF. J is TRBJ1-5 and V is TRBV6-5, with 7 nucleotides matching TRBD1. The CDR3 is made up of 14 amino acids. The trim removed 6 bases at V and 6 bases at J, leaving 8 bases unmatched. CDR1 is MNHEY and CDR2 is SVGAGI in the germline V gene.

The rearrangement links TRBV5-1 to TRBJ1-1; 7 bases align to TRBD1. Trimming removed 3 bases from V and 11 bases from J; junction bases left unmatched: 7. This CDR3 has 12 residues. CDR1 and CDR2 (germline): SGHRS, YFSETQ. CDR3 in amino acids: CASSSFTGDAFF. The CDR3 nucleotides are TGCGCCAGCAGCTCCTTTACAGGGGACGCTTTCTTT.

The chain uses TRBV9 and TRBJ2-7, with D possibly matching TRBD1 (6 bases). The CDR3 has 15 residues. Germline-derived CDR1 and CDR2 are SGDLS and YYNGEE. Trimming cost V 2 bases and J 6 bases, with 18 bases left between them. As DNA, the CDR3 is TGTGCCAGCAGCGTTTCACAGGGAGCCCTCCCCGAGCAGTACTTC. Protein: CASSVSQGALPEQYF.

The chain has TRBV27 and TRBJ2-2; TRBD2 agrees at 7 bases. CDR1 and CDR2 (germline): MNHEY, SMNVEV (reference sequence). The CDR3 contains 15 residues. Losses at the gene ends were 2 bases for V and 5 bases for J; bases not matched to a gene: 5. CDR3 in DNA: TGTGCCAGCAGTTTACTGGCGGGAGAAACCGGGGAGCTGTTTTTT. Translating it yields CASSLLAGETGELFF.

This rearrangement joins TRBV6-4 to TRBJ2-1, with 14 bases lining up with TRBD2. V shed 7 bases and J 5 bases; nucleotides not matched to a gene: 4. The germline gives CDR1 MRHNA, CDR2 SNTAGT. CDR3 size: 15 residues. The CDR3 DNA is TGTGCCAGCAAGCAGACTAGCGGGAGGGACAATGAGCAGTTCTTC. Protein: CASKQTSGRDNEQFF.

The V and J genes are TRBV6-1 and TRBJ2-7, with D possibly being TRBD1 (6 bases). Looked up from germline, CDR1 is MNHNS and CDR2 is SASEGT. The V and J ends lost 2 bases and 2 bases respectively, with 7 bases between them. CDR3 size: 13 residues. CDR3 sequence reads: CASSENRAYEQYF. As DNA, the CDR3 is TGTGCCAGCAGTGAAAACAGGGCCTACGAGCAGTACTTC.

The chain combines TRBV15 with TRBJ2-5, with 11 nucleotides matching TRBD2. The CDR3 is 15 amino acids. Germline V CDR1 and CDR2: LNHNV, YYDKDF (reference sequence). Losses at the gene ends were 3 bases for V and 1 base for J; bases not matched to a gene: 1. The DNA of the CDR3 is TGTGCCACCAGCAGTGGGACTAGCGGCCAAGAGACCCAGTACTTC. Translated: CATSSGTSGQETQYF.

This CDR3 reads CASSRLQVYEQYF. CDR3 nucleotides: TGTGCCAGTTCGAGACTGCAAGTGTACGAGCAGTACTTC. This chain joins TRBV28 and TRBJ2-7; D gene unclear. Germline CDR1 and CDR2: MDHEN and SYDVKM. CDR3 length equals 13 residues. Trimming removed 9 bases at V and 4 bases at J, with 16 bases between. Using reference TRBV28 and TRBJ2-7 for the parts outside the CDR3, the full variable domain is DVKVTQSSRYLVKRTGEKVFLECVQDMDHENMFWYRQDPGLGLRLIYFSYDVKMKEKGDIPEGYSVSREKKERFSLILESASTNQTSMYLCASSRLQVYEQYFGPGTRLTVT.

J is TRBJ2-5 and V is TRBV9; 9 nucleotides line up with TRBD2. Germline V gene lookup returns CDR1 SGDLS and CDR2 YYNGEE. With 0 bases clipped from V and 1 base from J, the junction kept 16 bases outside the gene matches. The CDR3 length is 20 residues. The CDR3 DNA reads TGTGCCAGCAGCGTAGGTCTAGCGGGGATGTTTTGGTCGAGCCAAGAGACCCAGTACTTC. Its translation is CASSVGLAGMFWSSQETQYF. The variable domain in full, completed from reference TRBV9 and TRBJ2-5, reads DSGVTQTPKHLITATGQRVTLRCSPRSGDLSVYWYQQSLDQGLQFLIQYYNGEERAKGNILERFSAQQFPDLHSELNLSSLELGDSALYFCASSVGLAGMFWSSQETQYFGPGTRLLVL.

Here the CDR3 reads CASSRDRGYEQYF. The CDR3 nucleotides are TGTGCCAGCAGCAGAGACAGGGGTTACGAGCAGTACTTC. This chain uses TRBV9 with TRBJ2-7; 8 bases map to TRBD1. The CDR3 consists of 13 residues. CDR1 and CDR2 (germline): SGDLS, YYNGEE. V lost 4 bases to trimming and J lost 4 bases; unmatched junction nucleotides: 4.

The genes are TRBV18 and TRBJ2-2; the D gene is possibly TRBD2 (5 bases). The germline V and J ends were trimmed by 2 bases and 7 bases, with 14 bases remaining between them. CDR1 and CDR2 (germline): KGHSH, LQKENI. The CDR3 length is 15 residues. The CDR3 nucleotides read TGTGCCAGCTCACCAAGGTCAACCGGAGGCGGGGAGCTGTTTTTT. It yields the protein CASSPRSTGGGELFF.

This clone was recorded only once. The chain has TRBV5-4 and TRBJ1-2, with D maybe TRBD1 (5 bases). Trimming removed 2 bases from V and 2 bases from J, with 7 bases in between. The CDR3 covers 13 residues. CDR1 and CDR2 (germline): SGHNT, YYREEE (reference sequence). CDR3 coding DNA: TGTGCCAGCAGCTTCAAGGGGAACTATGGCTACACCTTC. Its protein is CASSFKGNYGYTF.